These 14 T cell receptor beta chains were sequenced from one sample in a study of T cells after yellow fever vaccination (dated by TCRdb to the late 2010s). The meaning of the sample's treatment or condition label: live attenuated yellow fever vaccine strain. The library was obtained by 5' RACE. Instrument on record: Illumina HiSeq 2500. TCRdb reran the public reads through fastp at Q25 and MiXCR, keeping productive beta chains. Rows are unified per CDR3 protein, each entry keeping the most common DNA and genes. Present in this sample are some 600,000 distinct CDR3 sequences, roughly an eighth of which were seen just once. The top ten hold just under 15% of the sample. The sequenced sample was PBMCs, obtained on the day of the yellow fever booster vaccination. The receptors were gathered from a man younger than 40 who received the YFV17D yellow fever vaccine.

This clonotype was counted ten times or more. Mismatch with germline at one junction end may stem from a read error. This chain joins TRBV5-1 and TRBJ2-1, with no clear D. The CDR3 consists of 13 residues. The germline CDR1 and CDR2 sequences are SGHRS and YFSETQ. In DNA form, the CDR3 reads TGTGCCAGCTCGTTAGGGAACTACAATGAGCAGTTCTTC. It codes for CASSLGNYNEQFF.

The table lists this clonotype with a few counts. This chain links TRBV29-1 with TRBJ2-2; a possible D gene is TRBD1 (6 bases). The CDR3 contains 12 residues. Germline CDR1 and CDR2: SQVTM and ANQGSEA. The V end was cut by 5 bases, the J end by 6 bases, with 10 bases between. CDR3 sequence reads: CSVSWGPGELFF. The CDR3 DNA follows: TGCAGCGTTTCATGGGGGCCCGGGGAGCTGTTTTTT.

This clonotype was picked up a small number of times. The CDR3 sequence: CSVEKGRALQETQYF. The CDR3 DNA sequence: TGCAGCGTTGAAAAGGGACGGGCCTTGCAAGAGACCCAGTACTTC. The chain recombines TRBV29-1 with TRBJ2-5; D may be TRBD1 or TRBD2 (5 bases each). This CDR3 contains 15 residues. V lost 2 bases and J 2 bases, leaving 15 bases between the germline ends. The germline V gene has CDR1 SQVTM and CDR2 ANQGSEA.

This clonotype has just a few counts. The J gene is TRBJ2-3, the V gene TRBV29-1; 9 bases are a match to TRBD1. The V gene end was trimmed by 6 bases and the J gene end by 2 bases; junction bases not matched to a gene: 6. There are 14 residues in the CDR3. The germline V gene encodes CDR1 SQVTM and CDR2 ANQGSEA. The CDR3 coding sequence is TGCAGCGTGGTGGACAGGGGTGTCACAGATACGCAGTATTTT. This codes for CSVVDRGVTDTQYF.

The J gene is TRBJ2-7, the V gene TRBV11-1; 9 bases are a match to TRBD2. Losses at the gene ends were 4 bases for V and 2 bases for J; bases not matched to a gene: 18. This CDR3 is built from 19 residues. Germline loops: CDR1 SGHAT, CDR2 FQDESV (reference sequence). The CDR3 protein is CASSSDWVERTSETYEQYF. As DNA, the CDR3 is TGTGCCAGCAGCTCTGATTGGGTCGAGCGGACTAGCGAAACCTACGAGCAGTACTTC.

V and J are TRBV29-1 and TRBJ1-6, with D possibly matching TRBD1 (6 bases). Germline CDR1 is SQVTM and CDR2 is ANQGSEA. Trimming shortened V by 6 bases and J by 2 bases, and 8 bases separated the two germline ends. The CDR3 consists of 13 residues. The CDR3 nucleotides are TGCAGCGTCGGACAGACCTATAATTCACCCCTCCACTTT. Translated: CSVGQTYNSPLHF.

This clonotype appeared a few times. The chain combines TRBV29-1 with TRBJ2-1; D is possibly TRBD2 (6 bases). The CDR3 covers 14 residues. V gave up 6 bases and J gave up 0 bases, with 12 bases separating them. Germline V gene data show CDR1 as SQVTM and CDR2 as ANQGSEA. The DNA for the CDR3 is TGCAGCGTGGACCTAGCGCTCTCCTACAATGAGCAGTTCTTC. Translation gives CSVDLALSYNEQFF.

This clonotype was counted only a few times. The genes are TRBV15 and TRBJ1-2; 11 bases match TRBD1. Losses at the gene ends were 5 bases for V and 4 bases for J; bases not matched to a gene: 3. Germline V lookup: CDR1 LNHNV, CDR2 YYDKDF (reference sequence). The CDR3 runs to 14 residues. The chain's CDR3 is CATSEGQGAYGYTF. CDR3 sequence (DNA): TGTGCCACCAGCGAAGGACAGGGGGCCTATGGCTACACCTTC.

The genes are TRBV5-4 and TRBJ1-4; 9 nucleotides line up with TRBD1. Germline assignment: CDR1 SGHNT and CDR2 YYREEE (reference sequence). The CDR3 runs to 15 residues. J lost 4 bases, V lost 2 bases, and 3 bases had no gene match. The CDR3 nucleotides are TGTGCCAGCAGCTTTTCGACAGGGGGTAATGAAAAACTGTTTTTT. Translated, it gives CASSFSTGGNEKLFF.

This rearrangement joins TRBV7-9 to TRBJ2-7; a possible D gene is TRBD1 (5 bases). The CDR3 covers 14 residues. CDR1 is SEHNR and CDR2 is FQNEAQ in the germline V gene (reference sequence). Trimming cost V 1 base and J 3 bases, with 10 bases left between them. For the CDR3, the DNA is TGTGCCAGCAGCTTAGGGACACCGAACTACGAGCAGTACTTC. Amino acid sequence: CASSLGTPNYEQYF.

The chain uses TRBV2 and TRBJ2-7, with 10 bases aligning to TRBD2. The CDR3 covers 13 residues. After removal of 9 bases from V and 6 bases from J, the junction contained 8 bases not matched to a gene. Germline assignment: CDR1 SNHLY and CDR2 FYNNEI. CDR3 in amino acids: CASAGLAGAEQYF. The CDR3 nucleotides read TGTGCCAGTGCGGGGCTAGCGGGAGCCGAGCAGTACTTC.

This clonotype has just a few counts. V and J are TRBV20-1 and TRBJ2-3; D may match TRBD1 or TRBD2 (5 bases each). The V end was cut by 3 bases, the J end by 0 bases, with 10 bases between. The CDR3 runs 14 residues. Germline CDR1 DFQATT, CDR2 SNEGSKA (reference sequence). CDR3 region: CSASGDPSTDTQYF. In DNA form, the CDR3 reads TGCAGTGCTAGCGGGGACCCTAGCACAGATACGCAGTATTTT.

This sequence joins TRBV9 and TRBJ2-7; the D is unclear. Germline CDR1 SGDLS, CDR2 YYNGEE. V was cut by 3 bases and J by 6 bases, with 22 bases left in between. The CDR3 has 16 residues. CDR3 protein: CASSGGGRRSLGEQYF. CDR3 DNA: TGTGCCAGCAGCGGTGGTGGGCGGAGAAGTTTGGGCGAGCAGTACTTC.

This chain uses TRBV19 with TRBJ1-6; TRBD1 matches 7 bases. The CDR3 covers 15 residues. The ends lost 5 bases at V and 3 bases at J; junction bases unmatched: 4. In germline, CDR1 is LNHDA, CDR2 SQIVND (reference sequence). The CDR3 region has the DNA TGTGCCAGTAGTTCCGGGACAGACTATAATTCACCCCTCCACTTT. Encoded protein: CASSSGTDYNSPLHF. The variable domain in full, with the rest retrieved from reference TRBV19 and TRBJ1-6, is DGGITQSPKYLFRKEGQNVTLSCEQNLNHDAMYWYRQDPGQGLRLIYYSQIVNDFQKGDIAEGYSVSREKKESFPLTVTSAQKNPTAFYLCASSSGTDYNSPLHFGNGTRLTVT.